The entry that follows covers one TCR beta chain sequence. Its antigen is as yet unknown. The source of the sample is a study of neoadjuvant nivolumab and ipilimumab in lung cancer. Study-level information: The combination arm added day-1 ipilimumab 1 mg/kg to nivolumab 3 mg/kg on days 1, 15, 29. Regarding the study as a whole: Only two of four nivolumab-treated tumors gained richness and clonality by surgery. A small number of samples were TCR sequenced.

The length of the CDR3 is 13 residues. The germline gives CDR1 MNHNY, CDR2 SVGAGI (reference sequence). After removal of 6 bases from V and 4 bases from J, the junction contained 2 bases not matched to a gene. Assay: immunoSEQ multiplex PCR; the TCRdb copy retains only in-frame clones and omits some. The profile shows around 10,000 clones, around 81% of them singletons. The specimen was peripheral blood, collected before neoadjuvant nivolumab, alone or with ipilimumab. The sequence came from an adult with non-small cell lung cancer. V usage is TRBV6-6 and J usage is TRBJ2-3; 9 nucleotides match TRBD2. The CDR3 spells CASSQREADTQYF. CDR3 DNA: TGTGCCAGCAGCCAGCGGGAGGCAGATACGCAGTATTTT.